This T cell receptor (beta chain) was recovered during a study of tumor-infiltrating lymphocytes in primary liver carcinoma. The wider study: Ages ranged from 30 to 69, with HCC or mixed HCC-cholangiocarcinoma. Study observations and caveats: With p = 0.039, the top-250-clone fraction in tumors significantly exceeded that in blood.

Total RNA and DNA came together from around 18-30 mg of bulk tissue without cell sorting. CDR1 is MNHEY and CDR2 is SVGAGI in the germline V gene. The CDR3 spans 13 residues. V was clipped by 0 bases and J by 8 bases, with 8 bases between them. Total RNA (roughly 530 ng) served as template for TCR beta cDNA synthesis primed by a constant-region primer. Generation of the TCR beta libraries relied on three nested multiplex PCR rounds using slightly modified ARM-PCR. The first two PCR rounds used TRBV1-TRBV30 forward primers with a C-beta reverse primer, approximately 11 cycles each. TCRdb used MiXCR to reprocess the multiplex PCR reads, holding one entry per CDR3 protein. The sample lists approximately 110,000 distinct CDR3 sequences, around 62% occurring once. This clonotype was counted many times. Antigen: not known.

The chain links TRBV6-5 to TRBJ2-1; D unresolved. The clonotype originates from a woman aged 60 to 75 with primary liver carcinoma and hepatitis B virus infection. Sequences were obtained from liver tumor tissue from sampling region 1. The subset denotes: tumor region T1, superior pole. The CDR3 protein is CASSYSMADEQFF. The CDR3 DNA reads as TGTGCCAGCAGTTACTCGATGGCTGATGAGCAGTTCTTC.